What follows are 22 T cell receptor beta chains derived from one specimen sequenced in a study of blood T cells in healthy people across ages. A J-beta primer mix and a sample-barcoded 5' primer were used in a second PCR of about 7 to 12 cycles. TCRdb processed the 5' RACE reads anew with MiXCR; each CDR3 protein has one entry. The sample records roughly 1,800,000 distinct CDR3 sequences, around 48% being singletons. The sample consisted of blood. The receptors originated from a woman aged 40-49 years in good health.

In its sample, this clonotype was seen a few times. The chain combines TRBV12-5 with TRBJ2-3, with D uncertain. The CDR3 is 14 residues long. V was cut by 1 base and J by 4 bases, with 9 bases left in between. Per germline, CDR1 LGHNT and CDR2 FRNRAP. The CDR3, as DNA: TGTGCTAGTGGTTTGGATCGACTTGCAGATACGCAGTATTTT. This codes for CASGLDRLADTQYF.

The V gene is TRBV2, the J gene TRBJ2-3; D possibly corresponds to TRBD2 (7 bases). The V end lost 6 bases, the J end lost 3 bases, and 16 bases lay between the germline ends. CDR3 length: 15 amino acids. Germline values: CDR1 SNHLY, CDR2 FYNNEI. CDR3 sequence reads: CASRKTGGRTDTQYF. The CDR3 DNA sequence: TGTGCCAGCAGGAAGACGGGGGGCCGGACAGATACGCAGTATTTT.

Remarks on this clonotype: The junction departs from germline at one end; a sequencing error may be responsible. V usage is TRBV6-5 and J usage is TRBJ1-2; no clear D gene. Germline lookup yields CDR1 MNHEY and CDR2 SVGAGI. CDR3 length: 12 amino acids. The CDR3 loop reads CAGSRSDYGYTF. The CDR3 bases are TGTGCCGGCAGTCGATCAGACTATGGCTACACCTTC.

The rearrangement joins TRBV6-5 to TRBJ2-3; D perhaps matches TRBD1 (6 bases). The length of the CDR3 is 14 residues. CDR1 and CDR2 from the germline V gene are MNHEY and SVGAGI. Trimming left V 6 bases short and J 1 base short, with 11 bases between. The CDR3 nucleotides are TGTGCCAGCAGACAGGGTTATGGCACAGATACGCAGTATTTT. It specifies CASRQGYGTDTQYF.

The CDR3, as DNA: TGTGCCAGCAGCCATACCCCCGAGACCCAGTACTTC. Translating it yields CASSHTPETQYF. The chain carries TRBV14 and TRBJ2-5, with D unclear. The V gene lost 3 bases and the J gene lost 5 bases, with 7 bases spanning the gap. CDR3 length: 12 residues. Germline V gene sequence: CDR1 SGHDN, CDR2 FVKESK.

On this clonotype: A junction boundary mismatches the germline segment, possibly from a read error. This sequence joins TRBV2 and TRBJ2-7; D perhaps matches TRBD1 (7 bases). Looked up from germline, CDR1 is SNHLY and CDR2 is FYNNEI. CDR3 length: 16 residues. The CDR3 sequence: CASGEWATGEEYEQYF. For the CDR3, the DNA is TGTGCCAGCGGTGAATGGGCTACAGGGGAGGAATACGAGCAGTACTTC.

This chain connects TRBV6-2 or TRBV6-3 to TRBJ1-1; possible D gene TRBD1, 6 bases. V lost 6 bases and J 2 bases, leaving 13 bases between the germline ends. This CDR3 comprises 14 residues. CDR1 is MNHEY, CDR2 SVGEGT, per germline. CDR3: CASRRGLKNTEAFF. CDR3 bases: TGTGCCAGCAGACGGGGGCTCAAAAACACTGAAGCTTTCTTT.

V and J are TRBV20-1 and TRBJ2-7; TRBD1 matches at 7 bases. The germline V gene has CDR1 DFQATT and CDR2 SNEGSKA (reference sequence). The CDR3 is 14 residues long. Germline trimming cut 3 bases from V and 7 bases from J; bases unmatched to any gene: 12. The CDR3 DNA reads as TGCAGTGCTAGTTTAAATAAAGGGGGCGGGGAGCAGTACTTC. It codes for CSASLNKGGGEQYF.

This clonotype was picked up a small number of times. The chain combines TRBV20-1 with TRBJ2-6; TRBD1 aligns across 8 bases. Germline trimming cut 3 bases from V and 1 base from J; bases unmatched to any gene: 2. Germline V gene data show CDR1 as DFQATT and CDR2 as SNEGSKA (reference sequence). The CDR3 extends over 15 amino acids. CDR3: CSARDRVSGANVLTF. In DNA, the CDR3 is TGCAGTGCTAGGGACAGGGTGTCTGGGGCCAACGTCCTGACTTTC.

The J gene is TRBJ2-1, the V gene TRBV20-1; no reliable D call. CDR1 DFQATT and CDR2 SNEGSKA come from the germline V gene (reference sequence). V was shortened by 3 bases and J by 6 bases, with 9 bases between the two germline ends. The CDR3 has 12 amino acids. In nucleotides, the CDR3 is TGCAGTGCTAGGGGCCTTGGCAATGAGCAGTTCTTC. Translating gives CSARGLGNEQFF.

This clonotype was counted only a few times. The chain uses TRBV5-1 and TRBJ2-5; D is unclear. The germline V gene encodes CDR1 SGHRS and CDR2 YFSETQ. The CDR3 is made up of 13 amino acids. The V end was cut by 1 base, the J end by 5 bases, with 9 bases between. CDR3 sequence: CASSLFVAETQYF. CDR3 nucleotides: TGCGCCAGCAGCTTGTTCGTGGCGGAGACCCAGTACTTC. The variable domain in full, completed from reference TRBV5-1 and TRBJ2-5, reads KAGVTQTPRYLIKTRGQQVTLSCSPISGHRSVSWYQQTPGQGLQFLFEYFSETQRNKGNFPGRFSGRQFSNSRSEMNVSTLELGDSALYLCASSLFVAETQYFGPGTRLLVL.

The gene calls are TRBV6-5 and TRBJ1-1, with 9 bases aligning to TRBD1. This CDR3 spans 14 amino acids. The germline CDR1 and CDR2 sequences are MNHEY and SVGAGI. Germline trimming cut 2 bases from V and 3 bases from J; bases unmatched to any gene: 1. Here the CDR3 DNA reads TGTGCCAGCAGTTACCGGACAGGGGACACTGAAGCTTTCTTT. Protein: CASSYRTGDTEAFF.

The chain recombines TRBV4-2 with TRBJ1-5; no clear D gene. This CDR3 is built from 15 residues. CDR1 is LGHNA and CDR2 is YNFKEQ in the germline V gene. V was shortened by 4 bases and J by 3 bases, with 13 bases between the two germline ends. CDR3: CASSPASVANQPQHF. DNA for the CDR3: TGTGCCAGCAGCCCGGCATCAGTCGCCAATCAGCCCCAGCATTTT.

The CDR3, as DNA: TGTGCCAGCAGTGCGGACAGAAACAATGAGCAGTTCTTC. It translates to CASSADRNNEQFF. The J gene is TRBJ2-1, the V gene TRBV6-1, with D perhaps TRBD1 (6 bases). The CDR3 length is 13 residues. The germline CDR1 and CDR2 sequences are MNHNS and SASEGT. With 4 bases removed from V and 5 bases from J, the gap between germline ends came to 9 bases.

The chain employs TRBV24-1 and TRBJ2-3; TRBD1 matches 11 bases. Germline V lookup: CDR1 KGHDR, CDR2 SFDVKD. The V and J ends lost 6 bases and 6 bases, in that order; junction bases with no gene match: 10. This CDR3 region has 16 residues. Written as DNA, the CDR3 is TGTGCCACCAGTAGTACAGGACAGGGGGCAGGGGATACGCAGTATTTT. It yields the protein CATSSTGQGAGDTQYF.

The chain uses TRBV20-1 and TRBJ2-5; TRBD2 agrees at 13 bases. Looked up from germline, CDR1 is DFQATT and CDR2 is SNEGSKA (reference sequence). The trim removed 4 bases at V and 1 base at J, leaving 3 bases unmatched. The CDR3 is made up of 15 amino acids. The CDR3 loop is CSATGLAGAQETQYF. The CDR3 DNA is TGCAGTGCTACCGGACTAGCGGGGGCCCAAGAGACCCAGTACTTC.

The chain carries TRBV4-2 and TRBJ2-7; D not certain. Trimming shortened V by 0 bases and J by 9 bases, and 12 bases separated the two germline ends. The CDR3 sequence is 13 residues long. Per the germline V gene, CDR1 is LGHNA and CDR2 is YNFKEQ. This CDR3 reads CASSQEATCGQYF. Here the CDR3 DNA reads TGTGCCAGCAGCCAAGAGGCCACGTGTGGGCAGTACTTC.

J is TRBJ2-6 and V is TRBV7-2; D is perhaps TRBD1 or TRBD2 (5 bases each). Trimming pared 3 bases from V and 1 base from J, leaving 16 bases between. The CDR3 totals 18 residues. The germline V gene encodes CDR1 SGHTA and CDR2 FQGNSA. The CDR3 sequence: CASSFPAGRRSGANVLTF. The DNA for the CDR3 is TGTGCCAGCAGCTTCCCGGCAGGGCGGAGGTCTGGGGCCAACGTCCTGACTTTC.

The gene calls are TRBV27 and TRBJ2-1; 9 bases are a match to TRBD2. CDR1 is MNHEY and CDR2 is SMNVEV in the germline V gene (reference sequence). The CDR3 is 17 amino acids. The V and J ends lost 3 bases and 3 bases, in that order; junction bases with no gene match: 9. In DNA form, the CDR3 reads TGTGCCAGCAGTTTTTCGCTAGCGGGAATTATCTACAATGAGCAGTTCTTC. As protein: CASSFSLAGIIYNEQFF.

This clonotype came up a few times. The chain is built from TRBV9 and TRBJ1-2; 7 bases are shared with TRBD1. J was trimmed by 4 bases and V by 7 bases; bases with no gene match: 10. Germline V CDR1 and CDR2: SGDLS, YYNGEE. The CDR3 is 14 amino acids. CDR3 loop: CASQGDRLGYGYTF. The CDR3 DNA sequence: TGTGCCAGCCAGGGGGACCGGCTGGGCTATGGCTACACCTTC.

The chain combines TRBV9 with TRBJ2-5; D tentatively reads TRBD1 or TRBD2 (5 bases each). Germline assignment: CDR1 SGDLS and CDR2 YYNGEE. The CDR3 extends over 14 amino acids. Trimming removed 4 bases at V and 5 bases at J, with 15 bases between. The CDR3 loop is CASSTGTMGETQYF. The DNA of the CDR3 is TGTGCCAGCAGCACCGGGACCATGGGGGAGACCCAGTACTTC.

V gene TRBV5-1 combines with J gene TRBJ2-3; 8 nucleotides agree with TRBD1. This CDR3 spans 17 amino acids. The V gene's germline CDR1 is SGHRS and CDR2 YFSETQ. With 5 bases clipped from V and 2 bases from J, the junction kept 13 bases outside the gene matches. The CDR3 nucleotides read TGCGCCAGCAGTCGCCTTACTACAGGGGGATACACAGATACGCAGTATTTT. Its translation: CASSRLTTGGYTDTQYF.